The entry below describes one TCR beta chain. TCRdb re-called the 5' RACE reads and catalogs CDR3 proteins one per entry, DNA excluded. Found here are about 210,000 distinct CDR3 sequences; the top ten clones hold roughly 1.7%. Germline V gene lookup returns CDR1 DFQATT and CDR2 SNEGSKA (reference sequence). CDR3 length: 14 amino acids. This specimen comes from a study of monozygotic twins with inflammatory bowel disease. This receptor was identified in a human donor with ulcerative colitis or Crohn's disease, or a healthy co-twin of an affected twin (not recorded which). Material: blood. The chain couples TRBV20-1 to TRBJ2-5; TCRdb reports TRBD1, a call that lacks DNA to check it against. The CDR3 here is CSVERGIIQETQYF.